This T cell receptor beta chain was identified in a study of blood T cell repertoires in COVID-19. Study context: COVID-19 samples collected from the United States, Italy and Spain covered acute and convalescent phases. T cells, B-cell-depleted T cells, or PBMCs provided the cDNA or gDNA that served as material.

The CDR3 covers 16 residues. The junction had 4 bases not matched to a gene; V was cut back by 1 base and J by 4 bases. Germline V lookup: CDR1 MGHRA, CDR2 YSYEKL. The assay was immunoSEQ multiplex PCR, and TCRdb's table has in-frame clones only and misses some. Found here are approximately 200,000 clones, roughly 84% of them singletons; the top ten hold roughly 4.6%. The chain joins TRBV4-1 to TRBJ2-2; 9 positions agree with TRBD1. Sequenced sample: peripheral blood. This TCR was recovered from a woman aged 55-69 years who had recovered from COVID-19. The CDR3 is CASSQGQGVVTGELFF. CDR3 DNA sequence: TGCGCCAGCAGCCAAGGACAGGGGGTGGTCACCGGGGAGCTGTTTTTT.